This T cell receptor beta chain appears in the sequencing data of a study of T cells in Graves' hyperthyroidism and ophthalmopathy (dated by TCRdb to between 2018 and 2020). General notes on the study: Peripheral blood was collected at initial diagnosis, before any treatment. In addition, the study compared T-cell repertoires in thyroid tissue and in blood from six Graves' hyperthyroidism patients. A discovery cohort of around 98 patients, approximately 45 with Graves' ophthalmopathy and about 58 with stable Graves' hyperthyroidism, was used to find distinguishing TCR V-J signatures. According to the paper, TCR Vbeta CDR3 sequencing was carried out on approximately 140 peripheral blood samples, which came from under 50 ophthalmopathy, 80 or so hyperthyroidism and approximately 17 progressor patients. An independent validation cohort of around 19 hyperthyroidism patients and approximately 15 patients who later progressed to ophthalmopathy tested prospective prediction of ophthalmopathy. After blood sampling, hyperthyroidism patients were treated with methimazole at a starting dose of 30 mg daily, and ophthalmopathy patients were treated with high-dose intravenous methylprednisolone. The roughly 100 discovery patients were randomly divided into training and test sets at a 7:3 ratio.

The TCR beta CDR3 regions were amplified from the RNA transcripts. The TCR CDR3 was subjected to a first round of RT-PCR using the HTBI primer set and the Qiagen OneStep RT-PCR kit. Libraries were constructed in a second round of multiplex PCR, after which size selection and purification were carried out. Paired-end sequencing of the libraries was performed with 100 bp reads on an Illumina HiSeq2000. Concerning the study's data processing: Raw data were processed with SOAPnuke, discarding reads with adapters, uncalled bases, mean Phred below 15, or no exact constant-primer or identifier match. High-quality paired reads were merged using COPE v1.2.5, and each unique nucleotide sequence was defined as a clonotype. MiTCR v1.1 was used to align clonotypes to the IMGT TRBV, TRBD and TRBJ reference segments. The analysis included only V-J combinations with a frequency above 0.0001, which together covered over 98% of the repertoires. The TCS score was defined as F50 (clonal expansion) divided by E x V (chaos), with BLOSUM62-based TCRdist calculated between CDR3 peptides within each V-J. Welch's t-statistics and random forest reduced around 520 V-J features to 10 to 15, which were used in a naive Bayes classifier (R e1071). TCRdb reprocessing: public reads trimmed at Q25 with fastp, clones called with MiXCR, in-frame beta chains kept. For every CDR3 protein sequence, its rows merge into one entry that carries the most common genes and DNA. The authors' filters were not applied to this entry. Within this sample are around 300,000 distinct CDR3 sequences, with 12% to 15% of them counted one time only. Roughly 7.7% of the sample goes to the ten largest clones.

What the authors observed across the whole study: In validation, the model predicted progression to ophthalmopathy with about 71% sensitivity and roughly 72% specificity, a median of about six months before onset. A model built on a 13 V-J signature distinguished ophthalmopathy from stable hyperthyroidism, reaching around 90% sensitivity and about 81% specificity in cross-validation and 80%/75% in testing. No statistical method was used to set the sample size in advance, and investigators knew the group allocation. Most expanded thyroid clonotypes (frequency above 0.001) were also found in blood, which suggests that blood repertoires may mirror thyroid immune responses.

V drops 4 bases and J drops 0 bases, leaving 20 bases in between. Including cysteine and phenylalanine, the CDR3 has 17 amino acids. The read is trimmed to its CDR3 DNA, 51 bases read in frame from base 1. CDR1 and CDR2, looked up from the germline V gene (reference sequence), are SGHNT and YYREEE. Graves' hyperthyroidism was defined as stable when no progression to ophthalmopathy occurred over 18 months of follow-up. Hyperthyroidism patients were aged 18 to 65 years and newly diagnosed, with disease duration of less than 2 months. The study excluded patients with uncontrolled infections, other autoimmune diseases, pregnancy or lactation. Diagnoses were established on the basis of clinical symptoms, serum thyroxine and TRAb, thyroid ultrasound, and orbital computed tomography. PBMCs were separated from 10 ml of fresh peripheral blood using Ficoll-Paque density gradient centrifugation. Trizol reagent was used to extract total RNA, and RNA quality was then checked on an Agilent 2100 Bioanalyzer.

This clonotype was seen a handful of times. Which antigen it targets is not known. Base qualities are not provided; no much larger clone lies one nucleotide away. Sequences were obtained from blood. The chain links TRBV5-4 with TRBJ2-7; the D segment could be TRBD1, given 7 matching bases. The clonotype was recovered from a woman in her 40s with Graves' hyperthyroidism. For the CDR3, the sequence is CASSPEGGGETSYEQYF. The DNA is TGTGCCAGCAGCCCCGAAGGAGGGGGCGAAACCTCCTACGAGCAGTACTTC.